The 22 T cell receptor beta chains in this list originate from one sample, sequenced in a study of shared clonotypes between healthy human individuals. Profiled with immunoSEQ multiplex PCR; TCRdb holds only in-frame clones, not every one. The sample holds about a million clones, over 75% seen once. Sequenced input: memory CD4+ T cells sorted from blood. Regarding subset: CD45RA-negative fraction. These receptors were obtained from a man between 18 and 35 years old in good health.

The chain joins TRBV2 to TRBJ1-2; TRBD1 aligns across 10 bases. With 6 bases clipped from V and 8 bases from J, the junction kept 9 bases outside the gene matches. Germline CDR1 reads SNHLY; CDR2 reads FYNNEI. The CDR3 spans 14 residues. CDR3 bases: TGTGCCAGCAGGGCGACAGGGGGCAAAGAGGGCTACACCTTC. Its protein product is CASRATGGKEGYTF.

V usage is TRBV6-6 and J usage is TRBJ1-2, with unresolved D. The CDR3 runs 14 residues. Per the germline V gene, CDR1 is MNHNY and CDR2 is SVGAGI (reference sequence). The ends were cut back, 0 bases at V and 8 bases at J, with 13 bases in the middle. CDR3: CASSYSDGPGGYTF. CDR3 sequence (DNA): TGTGCCAGCAGTTACTCCGATGGGCCGGGAGGCTACACCTTC.

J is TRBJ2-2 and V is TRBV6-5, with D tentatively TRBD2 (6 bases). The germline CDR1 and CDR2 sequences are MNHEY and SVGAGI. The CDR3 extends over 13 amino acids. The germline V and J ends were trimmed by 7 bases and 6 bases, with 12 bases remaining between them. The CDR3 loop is CASKAGWAGELFF. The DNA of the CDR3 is TGTGCCAGCAAGGCGGGGTGGGCCGGGGAGCTGTTTTTT.

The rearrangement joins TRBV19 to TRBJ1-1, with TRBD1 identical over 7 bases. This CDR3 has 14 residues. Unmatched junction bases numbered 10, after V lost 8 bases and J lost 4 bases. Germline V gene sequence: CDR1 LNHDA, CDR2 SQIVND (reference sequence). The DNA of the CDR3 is TGTGCCAGTGCTACTACAGGGGCGGCCACTGAAGCTTTCTTT. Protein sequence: CASATTGAATEAFF.

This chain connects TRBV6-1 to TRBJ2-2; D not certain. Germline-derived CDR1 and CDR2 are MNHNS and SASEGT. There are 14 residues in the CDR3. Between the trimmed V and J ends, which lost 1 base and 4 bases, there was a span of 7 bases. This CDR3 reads CASSEVLGTGELFF. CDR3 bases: TGTGCCAGCAGTGAAGTTCTGGGCACCGGGGAGCTGTTTTTT.

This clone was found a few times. CDR3 sequence: CASNSWGGNTIYF. The DNA for the CDR3 is TGTGCCAGCAATAGTTGGGGTGGAAACACCATATATTTT. This sequence joins TRBV6-1 and TRBJ1-3; D gene uncertain. Germline V lookup: CDR1 MNHNS, CDR2 SASEGT. Trimming shortened V by 7 bases and J by 3 bases, and 10 bases separated the two germline ends. This CDR3 contains 13 residues.

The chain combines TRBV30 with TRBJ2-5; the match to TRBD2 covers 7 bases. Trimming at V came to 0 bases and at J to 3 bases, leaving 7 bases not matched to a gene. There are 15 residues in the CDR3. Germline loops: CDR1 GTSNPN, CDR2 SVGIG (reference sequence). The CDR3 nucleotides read TGTGCCTGGAGTGTACAGAGGGGACTAAAAGAGACCCAGTACTTC. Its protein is CAWSVQRGLKETQYF.

CDR3 bases: TGTGCCAGCTCATCCTTCGACAGGTTCTACGAGCAGTACTTC. It is translated as CASSSFDRFYEQYF. The chain uses TRBV18 and TRBJ2-7, with D tentatively TRBD1 (6 bases). The length of the CDR3 is 14 residues. The germline V gene has CDR1 KGHSH and CDR2 LQKENI. Trimming stripped 5 bases from V and 3 bases from J, with 14 bases between.

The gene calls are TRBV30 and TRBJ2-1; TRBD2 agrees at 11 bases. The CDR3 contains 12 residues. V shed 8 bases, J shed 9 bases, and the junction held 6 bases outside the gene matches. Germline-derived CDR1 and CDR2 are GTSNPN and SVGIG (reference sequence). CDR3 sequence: CARGLAAGEQFF. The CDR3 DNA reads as TGTGCCCGGGGACTAGCGGCGGGTGAGCAGTTCTTC.

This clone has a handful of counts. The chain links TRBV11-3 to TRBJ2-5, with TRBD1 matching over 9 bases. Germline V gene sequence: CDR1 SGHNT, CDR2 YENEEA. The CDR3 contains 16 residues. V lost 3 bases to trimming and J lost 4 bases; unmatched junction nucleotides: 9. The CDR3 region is CASSLGQGSSLETQYF. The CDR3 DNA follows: TGTGCCAGCAGCTTGGGACAGGGTTCATCCCTAGAGACCCAGTACTTC.

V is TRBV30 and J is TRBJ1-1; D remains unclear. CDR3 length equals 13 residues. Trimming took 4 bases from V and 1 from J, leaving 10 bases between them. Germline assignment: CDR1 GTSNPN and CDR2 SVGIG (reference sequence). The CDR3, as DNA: TGTGCCTGGACGGCTTCCTCGAACACTGAAGCTTTCTTT. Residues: CAWTASSNTEAFF.

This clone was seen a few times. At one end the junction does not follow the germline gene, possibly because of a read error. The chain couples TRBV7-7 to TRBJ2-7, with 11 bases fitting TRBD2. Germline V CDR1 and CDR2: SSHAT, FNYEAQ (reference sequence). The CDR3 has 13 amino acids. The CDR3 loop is CASSSTSGAEQYF. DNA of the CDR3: TGTGCTAGCAGCTCGACTAGCGGGGCCGAGCAGTACTTC. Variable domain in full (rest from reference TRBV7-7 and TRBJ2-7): GAGVSQSPRYKVTKRGQDVTLRCDPISSHATLYWYQQALGQGPEFLTYFNYEAQPDKSGLPSDRFSAERPEGSISTLTIQRTEQRDSAMYRCASSSTSGAEQYFGPGTRLTVT.

CDR3: CASNRQGATYEQYF. Written as DNA, the CDR3 is TGTGCCAGCAACCGACAGGGGGCAACCTACGAGCAGTACTTC. This chain links TRBV6-5 with TRBJ2-7, with 10 bases matching TRBD1. V shed 7 bases, J shed 2 bases, and the junction held 5 bases outside the gene matches. CDR3 size: 14 residues. CDR1 and CDR2 from the germline V gene are MNHEY and SVGAGI.

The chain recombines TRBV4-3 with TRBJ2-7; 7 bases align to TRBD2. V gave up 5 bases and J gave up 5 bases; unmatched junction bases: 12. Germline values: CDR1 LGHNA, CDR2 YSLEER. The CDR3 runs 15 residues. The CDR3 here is CASSSTRGSVNEQYF. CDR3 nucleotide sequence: TGCGCCAGCAGCTCAACGCGCGGGAGTGTCAACGAGCAGTACTTC.

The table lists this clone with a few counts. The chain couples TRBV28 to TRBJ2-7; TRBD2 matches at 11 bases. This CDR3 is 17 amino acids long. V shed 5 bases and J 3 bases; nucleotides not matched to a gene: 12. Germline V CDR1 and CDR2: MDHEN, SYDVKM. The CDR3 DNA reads TGTGCCAGCAGTCTTCAAGGTACTAGCGGGGGTCTCTACGAGCAGTACTTC. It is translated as CASSLQGTSGGLYEQYF.

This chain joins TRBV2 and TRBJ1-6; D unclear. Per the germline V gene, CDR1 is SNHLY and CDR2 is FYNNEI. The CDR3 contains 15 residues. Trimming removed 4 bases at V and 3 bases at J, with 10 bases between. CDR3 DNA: TGTGCCAGCAGTGGCGGACGGATCTATAATTCACCCCTCCACTTT. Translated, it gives CASSGGRIYNSPLHF. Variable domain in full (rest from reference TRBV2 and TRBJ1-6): EPEVTQTPSHQVTQMGQEVILRCVPISNHLYFYWYRQILGQKVEFLVSFYNNEISEKSEIFDDQFSVERPDGSNFTLKIRSTKLEDSAMYFCASSGGRIYNSPLHFGNGTRLTVT.

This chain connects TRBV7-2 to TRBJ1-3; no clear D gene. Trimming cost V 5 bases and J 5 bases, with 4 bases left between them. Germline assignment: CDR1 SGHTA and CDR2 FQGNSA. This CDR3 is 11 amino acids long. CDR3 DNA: TGTGCCAGCAGCAGGAGAAACACCATATATTTT. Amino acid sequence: CASSRRNTIYF.

The CDR3 region is CASSPRTSGDRDTQYF. In nucleotides, the CDR3 is TGCGCCAGCAGCCCTCGGACTAGCGGGGACCGAGATACGCAGTATTTT. This chain uses TRBV4-1 with TRBJ2-3; 12 bases map to TRBD2. Germline V gene sequence: CDR1 MGHRA, CDR2 YSYEKL. This CDR3 spans 16 amino acids. Trimming at V came to 4 bases and at J to 5 bases, leaving 7 bases not matched to a gene.

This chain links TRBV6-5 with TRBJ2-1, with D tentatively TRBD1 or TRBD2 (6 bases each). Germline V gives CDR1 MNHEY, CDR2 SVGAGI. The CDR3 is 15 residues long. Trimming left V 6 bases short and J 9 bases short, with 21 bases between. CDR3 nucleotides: TGTGCCAGCAGGGGTACTGAAAGGGGGAGGTTTGAGCAGTTCTTC. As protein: CASRGTERGRFEQFF.

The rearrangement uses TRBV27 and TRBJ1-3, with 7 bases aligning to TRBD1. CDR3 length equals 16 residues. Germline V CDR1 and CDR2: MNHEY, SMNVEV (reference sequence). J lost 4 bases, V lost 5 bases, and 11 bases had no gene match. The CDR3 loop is CASSLTMRGPGNTIYF. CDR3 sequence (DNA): TGTGCCAGCAGTCTAACTATGAGGGGGCCCGGAAACACCATATATTTT.

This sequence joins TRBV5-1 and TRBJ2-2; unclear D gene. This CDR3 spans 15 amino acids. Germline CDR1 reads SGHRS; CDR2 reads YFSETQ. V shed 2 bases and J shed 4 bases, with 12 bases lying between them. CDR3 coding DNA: TGCGCCAGCAGCTTAGGGCGAACTCTCACCGGGGAGCTGTTTTTT. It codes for CASSLGRTLTGELFF.

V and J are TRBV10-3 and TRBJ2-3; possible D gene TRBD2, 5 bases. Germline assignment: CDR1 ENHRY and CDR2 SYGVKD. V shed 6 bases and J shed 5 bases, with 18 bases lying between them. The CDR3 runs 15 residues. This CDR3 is CAIRPRSGVVDTQYF. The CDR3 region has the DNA TGTGCCATCAGGCCCCGTTCCGGGGTTGTAGATACGCAGTATTTT.